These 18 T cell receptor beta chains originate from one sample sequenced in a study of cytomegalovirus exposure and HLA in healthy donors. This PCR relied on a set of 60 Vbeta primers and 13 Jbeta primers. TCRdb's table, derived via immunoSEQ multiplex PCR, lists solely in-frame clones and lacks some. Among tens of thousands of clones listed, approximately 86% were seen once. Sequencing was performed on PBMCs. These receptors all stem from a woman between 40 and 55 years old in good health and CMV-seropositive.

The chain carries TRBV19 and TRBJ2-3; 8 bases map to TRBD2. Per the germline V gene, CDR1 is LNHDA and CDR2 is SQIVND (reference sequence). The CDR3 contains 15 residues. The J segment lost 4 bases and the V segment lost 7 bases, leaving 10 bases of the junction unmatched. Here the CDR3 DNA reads TGTGCCAGTACCAGGGGAAGCGGGAGCTCAGATACGCAGTATTTT. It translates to CASTRGSGSSDTQYF.

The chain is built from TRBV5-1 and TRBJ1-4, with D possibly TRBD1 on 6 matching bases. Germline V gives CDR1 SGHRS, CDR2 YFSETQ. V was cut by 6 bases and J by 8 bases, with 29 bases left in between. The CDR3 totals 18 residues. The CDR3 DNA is TGCGCCAGCACCCCCGGCTTGAATTTGAGGGGGGGCGAGGAAAAACTGTTTTTT. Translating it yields CASTPGLNLRGGEEKLFF.

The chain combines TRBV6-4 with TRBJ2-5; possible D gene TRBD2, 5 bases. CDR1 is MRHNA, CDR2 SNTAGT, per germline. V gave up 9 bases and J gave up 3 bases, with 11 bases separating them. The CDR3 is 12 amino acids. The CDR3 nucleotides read TGTGCCAGAAAGCGGACGGAAGAGACCCAGTACTTC. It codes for CARKRTEETQYF.

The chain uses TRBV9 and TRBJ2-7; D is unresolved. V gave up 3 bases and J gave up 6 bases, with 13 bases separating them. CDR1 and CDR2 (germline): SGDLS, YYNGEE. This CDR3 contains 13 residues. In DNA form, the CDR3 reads TGTGCCAGCAGCGAATTTAATACGGGCGAGCAGTACTTC. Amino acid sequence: CASSEFNTGEQYF.

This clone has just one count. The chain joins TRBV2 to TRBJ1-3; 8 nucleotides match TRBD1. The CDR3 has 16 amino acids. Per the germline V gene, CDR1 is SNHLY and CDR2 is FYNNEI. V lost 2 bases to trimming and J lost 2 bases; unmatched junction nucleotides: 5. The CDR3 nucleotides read TGTGCCAGCAGTGAATCAGACAGGGGTGCTGGAAACACCATATATTTT. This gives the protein CASSESDRGAGNTIYF.

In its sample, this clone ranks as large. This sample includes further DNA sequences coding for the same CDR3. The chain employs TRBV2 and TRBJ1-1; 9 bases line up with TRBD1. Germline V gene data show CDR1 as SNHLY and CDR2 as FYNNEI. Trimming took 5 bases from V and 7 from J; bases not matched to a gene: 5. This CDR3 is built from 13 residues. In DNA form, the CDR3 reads TGTGCCAGCAGTAGGACAGGGGATTTTGAAGCTTTCTTT. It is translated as CASSRTGDFEAFF.

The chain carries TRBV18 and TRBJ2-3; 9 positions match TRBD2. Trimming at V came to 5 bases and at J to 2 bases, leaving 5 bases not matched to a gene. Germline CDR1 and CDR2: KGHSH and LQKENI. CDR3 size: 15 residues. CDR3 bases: TGTGCCAGCTCATTAAGGACTAGCGACACAGATACGCAGTATTTT. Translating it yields CASSLRTSDTDTQYF.

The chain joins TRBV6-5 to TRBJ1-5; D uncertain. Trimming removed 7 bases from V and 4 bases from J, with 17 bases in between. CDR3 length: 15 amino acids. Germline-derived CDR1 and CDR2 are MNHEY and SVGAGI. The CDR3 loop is CASTDSDFRNQPQHF. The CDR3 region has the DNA TGTGCCAGCACGGACTCAGACTTTCGGAATCAGCCCCAGCATTTT.

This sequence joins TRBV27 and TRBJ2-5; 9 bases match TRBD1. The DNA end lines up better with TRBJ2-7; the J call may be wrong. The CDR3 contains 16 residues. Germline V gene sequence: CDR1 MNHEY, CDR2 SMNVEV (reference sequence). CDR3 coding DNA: TGTGCCAGCAGTCGGCGGCGGGACAGGGAGACCTACGAGCAGTACTTC. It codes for CASSRRRDRETYEQYF.

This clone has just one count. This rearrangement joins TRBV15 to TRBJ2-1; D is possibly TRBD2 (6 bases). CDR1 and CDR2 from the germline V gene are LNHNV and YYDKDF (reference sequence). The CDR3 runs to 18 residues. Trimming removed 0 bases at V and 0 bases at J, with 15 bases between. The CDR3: CATSRDHWTGSSYNEQFF. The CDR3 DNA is TGTGCCACCAGCAGAGACCACTGGACCGGGAGCTCCTACAATGAGCAGTTCTTC.

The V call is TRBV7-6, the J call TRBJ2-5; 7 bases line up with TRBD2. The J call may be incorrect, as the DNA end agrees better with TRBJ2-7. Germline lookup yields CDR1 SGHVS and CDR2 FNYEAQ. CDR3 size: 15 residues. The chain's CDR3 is CASSFRGDESYEQYF. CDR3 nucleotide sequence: TGTGCCAGCAGCTTTCGGGGGGACGAATCCTACGAGCAGTACTTC.

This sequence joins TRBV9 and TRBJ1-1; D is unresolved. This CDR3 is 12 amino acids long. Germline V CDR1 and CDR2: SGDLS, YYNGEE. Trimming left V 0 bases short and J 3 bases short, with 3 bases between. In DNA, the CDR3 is TGTGCCAGCAGCGTAGCTGACACTGAAGCTTTCTTT. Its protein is CASSVADTEAFF.

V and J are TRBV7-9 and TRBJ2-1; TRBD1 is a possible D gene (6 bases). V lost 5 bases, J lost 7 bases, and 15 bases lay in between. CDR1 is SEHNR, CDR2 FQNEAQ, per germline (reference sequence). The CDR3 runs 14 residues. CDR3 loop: CASSRLTGGNEQFF. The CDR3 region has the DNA TGTGCCAGCAGCCGCCTGACAGGAGGTAATGAGCAGTTCTTC.

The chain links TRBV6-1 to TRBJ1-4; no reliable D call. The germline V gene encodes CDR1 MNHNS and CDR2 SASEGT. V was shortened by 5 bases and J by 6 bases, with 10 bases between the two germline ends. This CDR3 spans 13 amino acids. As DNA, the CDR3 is TGTGCCAGCAGTCCTTGGAGTGATGAAAAACTGTTTTTT. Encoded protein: CASSPWSDEKLFF.

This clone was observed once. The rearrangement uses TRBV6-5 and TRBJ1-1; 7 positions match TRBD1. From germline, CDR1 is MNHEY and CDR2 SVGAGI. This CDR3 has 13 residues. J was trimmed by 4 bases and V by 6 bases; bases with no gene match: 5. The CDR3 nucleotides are TGTGCCAGCAGCCCAGGGGGAAGCACTGAAGCTTTCTTT. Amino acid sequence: CASSPGGSTEAFF.

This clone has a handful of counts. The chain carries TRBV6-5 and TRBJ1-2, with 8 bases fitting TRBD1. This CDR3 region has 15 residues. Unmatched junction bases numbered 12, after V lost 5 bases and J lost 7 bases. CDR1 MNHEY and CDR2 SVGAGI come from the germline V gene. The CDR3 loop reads CASSTRTGRVFGYTF. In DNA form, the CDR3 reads TGTGCCAGCAGTACCCGGACAGGGAGGGTGTTTGGCTACACCTTC.

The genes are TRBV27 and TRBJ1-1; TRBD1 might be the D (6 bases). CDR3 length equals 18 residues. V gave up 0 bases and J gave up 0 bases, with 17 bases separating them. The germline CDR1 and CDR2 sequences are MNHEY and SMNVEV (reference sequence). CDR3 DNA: TGTGCCAGCAGTTTATCTCGGACCCATACAGGGTTGAACACTGAAGCTTTCTTT. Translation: CASSLSRTHTGLNTEAFF.

CDR3 region: CASSLGPTVLEQFF. The CDR3 bases are TGTGCCAGCAGCTTAGGCCCCACAGTGCTTGAGCAGTTCTTC. The chain links TRBV11-2 to TRBJ2-1; D gene ambiguous. With 1 base removed from V and 9 bases from J, the gap between germline ends came to 13 bases. Germline CDR1 is SGHAT and CDR2 is FQNNGV. This CDR3 is 14 amino acids long.